The 22 T cell receptor beta chains below were found in one sample sequenced in a study of T cells in Graves' hyperthyroidism and ophthalmopathy. Researchers amplified the TCR beta CDR3 regions from RNA transcripts. In the first-round RT-PCR of the TCR CDR3, the HTBI primer set was used. Via MiXCR, TCRdb re-called the multiplex PCR reads, giving one row per CDR3 protein. The sample carries some 360,000 distinct CDR3 sequences, roughly 18% recorded once. Sequencing was done on a sample of blood. These receptors were collected from a woman in her forties with Graves' ophthalmopathy.

V gene TRBV6-5 combines with J gene TRBJ2-5, with D perhaps being TRBD1 or TRBD2 (5 bases each). Trimming shortened V by 0 bases and J by 5 bases, and 10 bases separated the two germline ends. CDR1 is MNHEY and CDR2 is SVGAGI in the germline V gene. The CDR3 consists of 14 residues. This CDR3 is CASSYSGGRETQYF. Written as DNA, the CDR3 is TGTGCCAGCAGTTACTCTGGGGGTAGGGAGACCCAGTACTTC.

In the case of this clonotype: One base away lies a much larger clone, so this may be a sequencing read error. The chain links TRBV7-6 to TRBJ2-7; D might be TRBD2 (6 bases). CDR1 is SGHVS and CDR2 is FNYEAQ in the germline V gene. V lost 2 bases, J lost 2 bases, and 16 bases lay in between. The CDR3 runs 16 residues. Here the CDR3 DNA reads TGTGCCAGCAGCTTACTCTTCGACCTAGCGCCCTACGAGCAGTACTTC. Translated: CASSLLFDLAPYEQYF.

This clonotype has at least ten counts. The CDR3 protein is CASSQGGGSTSTEAFF. The CDR3 DNA sequence: TGCGCCAGCAGCCAAGGGGGTGGCAGTACATCGACTGAAGCTTTCTTT. The chain uses TRBV4-3 and TRBJ1-1; D unclear. CDR1 LGHNA and CDR2 YSLEER come from the germline V gene. The V end was cut by 1 base, the J end by 5 bases, with 17 bases between. CDR3 length: 16 residues.

This clonotype was seen many times. As DNA, the CDR3 is TGTGCCAGCAGCCCAGGACCGCGGTATGGCTACACCTTC. Its protein product is CASSPGPRYGYTF. V gene TRBV7-6 combines with J gene TRBJ1-2; D gene unclear. CDR3 length: 13 residues. Trimming removed 5 bases at V and 5 bases at J, with 12 bases between. CDR1 is SGHVS and CDR2 is FNYEAQ in the germline V gene.

This clonotype occurred many times. The CDR3 region is CSASPGTGFGNTIYF. The CDR3 DNA reads TGCAGTGCTAGTCCCGGGACAGGGTTTGGAAACACCATATATTTT. The chain uses TRBV20-1 and TRBJ1-3; 9 bases fit TRBD1. V lost 3 bases to trimming and J lost 3 bases; unmatched junction nucleotides: 6. CDR1 is DFQATT, CDR2 SNEGSKA, per germline (reference sequence). CDR3 length equals 15 residues.

This clonotype was counted only a few times. The gene calls are TRBV14 and TRBJ1-2; D gene uncertain. CDR3 size: 16 residues. The V end lost 0 bases, the J end lost 0 bases, and 11 bases lay between the germline ends. The germline V gene has CDR1 SGHDN and CDR2 FVKESK. CDR3 sequence reads: CASSQDFGKANYGYTF. CDR3 DNA sequence: TGTGCCAGCAGCCAAGATTTCGGCAAAGCTAACTATGGCTACACCTTC. The variable domain in full, with the rest retrieved from reference TRBV14 and TRBJ1-2, is EAGVTQFPSHSVIEKGQTVTLRCDPISGHDNLYWYRRVMGKEIKFLLHFVKESKQDESGMPNNRFLAERTGGTYSTLKVQPAELEDSGVYFCASSQDFGKANYGYTFGSGTRLTVV.

The table lists this clonotype with many counts. The V and J genes are TRBV4-1 and TRBJ2-7, with 8 bases lining up with TRBD1. V lost 0 bases, J lost 5 bases, and 9 bases stayed unmatched. The CDR3 sequence is 16 residues long. Germline CDR1 is MGHRA and CDR2 is YSYEKL. Written as DNA, the CDR3 is TGCGCCAGCAGCCAAGAACAGGGGGATCTACTGGACGAGCAGTACTTC. This sequence encodes CASSQEQGDLLDEQYF.

The sample holds many counts of this clonotype. J is TRBJ2-7 and V is TRBV28; D tentatively fits TRBD1 or TRBD2 (5 bases each). V gave up 7 bases and J gave up 5 bases, with 12 bases separating them. The CDR3 loop spans 12 amino acids. From germline, CDR1 is MDHEN and CDR2 SYDVKM. The CDR3 coding sequence is TGTGCCAGCACCCTGGGGGTCGACGAGCAGTACTTC. This gives the protein CASTLGVDEQYF.

This clonotype occurred many times. The chain combines TRBV7-6 with TRBJ2-7, with TRBD2 matching over 12 bases. This CDR3 has 19 residues. Germline V CDR1 and CDR2: SGHVS, FNYEAQ. The ends lost 1 base at V and 3 bases at J; junction bases unmatched: 13. The DNA of the CDR3 is TGTGCCAGCAGCTTAGATACGGCTAGCGGGAGGGTCGGCGTCTACGAGCAGTACTTC. Amino acids: CASSLDTASGRVGVYEQYF.

This clonotype was seen many times. This rearrangement joins TRBV28 to TRBJ2-5; 8 nucleotides match TRBD1. CDR3 length: 15 residues. Germline V lookup: CDR1 MDHEN, CDR2 SYDVKM. Trimming at V came to 2 bases and at J to 7 bases, leaving 9 bases not matched to a gene. The CDR3, as DNA: TGTGCCAGCAGTTTAAGGGGACAGGCCCTCGGGACCCAGTACTTC. Translating it yields CASSLRGQALGTQYF. The entire variable domain, with the rest obtained from reference TRBV28 and TRBJ2-5, is as follows: DVKVTQSSRYLVKRTGEKVFLECVQDMDHENMFWYRQDPGLGLRLIYFSYDVKMKEKGDIPEGYSVSREKKERFSLILESASTNQTSMYLCASSLRGQALGTQYFGPGTRLLVL.

The chain combines TRBV30 with TRBJ1-1, with D possibly being TRBD1 (5 bases). CDR1 and CDR2 (germline): GTSNPN, SVGIG (reference sequence). Between the trimmed V and J ends, which lost 2 bases and 14 bases, there was a span of 12 bases. There are 10 residues in the CDR3. CDR3 nucleotides: TGTGCCTGGAGTCAACCCGGGGGGTTCTTT. Its protein product is CAWSQPGGFF.

This clonotype was recorded a few times. The V and J genes are TRBV5-1 and TRBJ2-7, with D tentatively TRBD1 (5 bases). The CDR3 loop spans 14 amino acids. Germline V CDR1 and CDR2: SGHRS, YFSETQ. V dropped 5 bases and J dropped 0 bases, with 12 bases sitting between them. The CDR3 DNA sequence: TGCGCCAGCAGAAAAGACAGCCTCTCCTACGAGCAGTACTTC. As protein: CASRKDSLSYEQYF.

This clonotype has ten or more counts. The chain combines TRBV12-3 or TRBV12-4 with TRBJ2-7, with 7 bases fitting TRBD1. CDR3 length: 15 residues. V lost 5 bases and J lost 2; bases outside the gene matches: 9. This CDR3 is CASSTKRDSAYEQYF. As DNA, the CDR3 is TGTGCCAGCAGTACAAAACGGGACAGCGCCTACGAGCAGTACTTC.

The rearrangement joins TRBV30 to TRBJ2-5; no clear D gene. Trimming left V 0 bases short and J 1 base short, with 3 bases between. Germline values: CDR1 GTSNPN, CDR2 SVGIG (reference sequence). This CDR3 has 12 amino acids. CDR3 bases: TGTGCCTGGAGTGTAAGCCAAGAGACCCAGTACTTC. It is translated as CAWSVSQETQYF. Using reference TRBV30 and TRBJ2-5 for the parts outside the CDR3, the full variable domain is SQTIHQWPATLVQPVGSPLSLECTVEGTSNPNLYWYRQAAGRGLQLLFYSVGIGQISSEVPQNLSASRPQDRQFILSSKKLLLSDSGFYLCAWSVSQETQYFGPGTRLLVL.

This clonotype came up many times. The rearrangement joins TRBV11-2 to TRBJ1-6; 12 nucleotides line up with TRBD1. The germline V gene encodes CDR1 SGHAT and CDR2 FQNNGV. V shed 0 bases and J 11 bases; nucleotides not matched to a gene: 11. The CDR3 is made up of 18 amino acids. The CDR3 sequence: CASSLDSGTGGKVAPLHF. DNA for the CDR3: TGTGCCAGCAGCTTAGATTCCGGGACAGGGGGCAAAGTGGCACCCCTCCACTTT.

This clonotype was counted many times. The chain couples TRBV29-1 to TRBJ1-2; D remains ambiguous. This CDR3 is 9 amino acids long. V gave up 6 bases and J gave up 4 bases, with 3 bases separating them. Germline V gives CDR1 SQVTM, CDR2 ANQGSEA. The CDR3 protein is CSVSYGYTF. The CDR3 DNA sequence: TGCAGCGTGTCCTATGGCTACACCTTC.

This sequence joins TRBV4-3 and TRBJ1-1; TRBD1 matches at 8 bases. The V gene's germline CDR1 is LGHNA and CDR2 YSLEER. V trimming: 3 bases; J trimming: 4 bases; junction bases outside the gene matches: 7. The CDR3 totals 15 residues. In DNA form, the CDR3 reads TGCGCCAGCAGCCAGGGACAGGCCCTGGTCACTGAAGCTTTCTTT. Translating it yields CASSQGQALVTEAFF.

This clonotype was counted ten times or more. The rearrangement joins TRBV12-3 or TRBV12-4 to TRBJ2-7, with 7 nucleotides matching TRBD1. The CDR3 contains 14 residues. V was pared by 5 bases and J by 3 bases, with 7 bases of the junction left unmatched. CDR3: CASSLGTANYEQYF. For the CDR3, the DNA is TGTGCCAGCAGTCTGGGGACAGCCAACTACGAGCAGTACTTC.

This clonotype was observed many times. The chain has TRBV6-5 and TRBJ2-2, with 9 bases matching TRBD1. Unmatched junction bases numbered 10, after V lost 4 bases and J lost 7 bases. The CDR3 runs to 16 residues. Germline V CDR1 and CDR2: MNHEY, SVGAGI. CDR3 region: CASSSHWTGVGGELFF. The DNA of the CDR3 is TGTGCCAGCAGTTCACACTGGACAGGGGTTGGCGGGGAGCTGTTTTTT.

This chain links TRBV5-1 with TRBJ2-7; possible D gene TRBD1, 6 bases. V was clipped by 0 bases and J by 5 bases, with 9 bases between them. There are 13 residues in the CDR3. Germline CDR1 and CDR2: SGHRS and YFSETQ. The CDR3 DNA reads TGCGCCAGCAGCTTGGACAGGGTCCACGAGCAGTACTTC. This sequence encodes CASSLDRVHEQYF.

This clonotype was counted ten times or more. The CDR3 region has the DNA TGTGCCAGCAGTGAAATTGAAGGGGAGACCCAGTACTTC. Translating it yields CASSEIEGETQYF. The rearrangement links TRBV6-4 to TRBJ2-5; D call uncertain. This CDR3 has 13 residues. Germline V lookup: CDR1 MRHNA, CDR2 SNTAGT. Trimming shortened V by 3 bases and J by 5 bases, and 10 bases separated the two germline ends.

This clonotype was detected many times. This chain links TRBV7-9 with TRBJ1-2, with D hard to call. The CDR3 is 11 residues long. Germline V CDR1 and CDR2: SEHNR, FQNEAQ (reference sequence). Between the trimmed V and J ends, which lost 6 bases and 7 bases, there was a span of 9 bases. CDR3 in amino acids: CASRSYGGYTF. For the CDR3, the DNA is TGTGCCAGCAGGTCCTACGGTGGCTACACCTTC.